This TCR beta chain is from a study of cytomegalovirus exposure and HLA in healthy donors. About the study: The platform used for the approximately 120 validation repertoires matched that of the roughly 670 first-cohort repertoires, a later analysis reported.

The trim removed 3 bases at V and 1 base at J, leaving 5 bases unmatched. This CDR3 region has 15 residues. Germline CDR1 reads LGHNA; CDR2 reads YSLEER. Turning to this clone: Its antigen is unidentified.

Points from the study as a whole: A subsequent analysis found that TCR clusters from the first cohort also tended to co-occur in the approximately 130 validation repertoires, with around 94% of cluster scores above 0. Whilst most TCR sequences proved rare, a subset of public TCRs occurred across many donors. Cytomegalovirus-associated status was assigned to more than 150 TCR beta chains.

The protocol was immunoSEQ multiplex PCR, while the TCRdb copy is restricted to in-frame clones and leaves out a portion. The sample records 150,000 to 200,000 clones, roughly 84% being singletons. The chain is built from TRBV4-3 and TRBJ1-2; 7 bases are shared with TRBD1. The sequence was obtained from a man in his late teens or twenties in good health and CMV-seropositive. Material: PBMCs. This CDR3 is CASSQQDRNNYGYTF. CDR3 nucleotide sequence: TGCGCCAGCAGCCAGCAGGACAGGAATAACTATGGCTACACCTTC.